This T cell receptor (beta chain) was profiled in a study of T cells in Graves' hyperthyroidism and ophthalmopathy (dated by TCRdb to about 2019). Notes on the research overall: Peripheral blood samples were taken at the time of initial diagnosis, prior to any treatment. To identify TCR V-J signatures that set the groups apart, the researchers used a discovery cohort of roughly 100 patients, made up of roughly 45 with Graves' ophthalmopathy and 57 with stable Graves' hyperthyroidism. Whether ophthalmopathy could be predicted prospectively was tested in an independent validation cohort made up of roughly 19 hyperthyroidism patients plus 17 patients who later progressed to ophthalmopathy. For training and testing, the 80 to 100 patients in the discovery cohort were randomly divided in a 7:3 ratio. In addition, the study compared T-cell repertoires in thyroid tissue and in blood from about 6 Graves' hyperthyroidism patients. After sampling, hyperthyroidism patients received methimazole starting at 30 mg daily, and ophthalmopathy patients received high-dose intravenous methylprednisolone. The paper describes TCR Vbeta CDR3 sequencing of about 140 peripheral blood samples, made up of 43 ophthalmopathy patients, around 78 hyperthyroidism patients and approximately 17 progressor patients.

The TCR beta CDR3 regions were amplified from RNA transcripts. The TCR CDR3 was subjected to a first round of RT-PCR using the HTBI primer set and the Qiagen OneStep RT-PCR kit. The libraries were constructed in a second round of multiplex PCR and then size-selected and purified. Paired-end sequencing of the libraries was performed with 100 bp reads on an Illumina HiSeq2000. The authors processed their data as follows. SOAPnuke was used to process the raw data, removing reads that contained adapters or uncalled bases, had a mean Phred below 15, or lacked an exact match to the constant primer or identifier. COPE v1.2.5 was used to merge high-quality paired reads, and clonotypes were defined as unique nucleotide sequences. MiTCR v1.1 was used to align the clonotypes against IMGT TRBV, TRBD and TRBJ reference segments. Analysis was restricted to V-J combinations with a frequency above 0.0001, which covered about 99% of repertoires. The TCS score was defined as F50 (clonal expansion) divided by E x V (chaos), with BLOSUM62-based TCRdist calculated between CDR3 peptides within each V-J. Welch's t-statistics and random forest reduced 500 to 550 V-J features to some 14, which were used in a naive Bayes classifier (R e1071). TCRdb's own reprocessing of the public reads used fastp at Q25 and MiXCR and kept productive beta chains. One record per CDR3 amino acid sequence lists the most common genes and DNA. The V and J calls and clone size come from TCRdb's table, not from the authors' own analysis. The sample table holds some 300,000 distinct CDR3 sequences, of which over 15% were seen once. Roughly 33% of the sample is in the top ten clones.

Stable Graves' hyperthyroidism was defined as no progression to ophthalmopathy during 18 months of follow-up. Hyperthyroidism patients were aged 18 to 65 years and newly diagnosed, with disease duration of less than 2 months. Patients with uncontrolled infections, other autoimmune diseases, pregnancy or lactation were excluded. Diagnoses were based on clinical symptoms, serum thyroxine and TRAb, thyroid ultrasound and orbital computed tomography. Ficoll-Paque density gradient centrifugation was used to isolate PBMCs from about 9.4 ml of fresh peripheral blood. Trizol reagent was used to extract total RNA, and RNA quality was then checked on an Agilent 2100 Bioanalyzer. From the germline V gene, CDR1 is SQVTM and CDR2 is ANQGSEA. Taken from cysteine to phenylalanine, the CDR3 has 13 residues. The only DNA kept is the CDR3, 39 bases in frame from the first base. V and J lose 4 bases and 2 bases, and a span of 10 bases separates them.

Paper-wide results and their limitations: In validation, the model predicted progression to ophthalmopathy a median of roughly 6.5 months before onset, with about 67% sensitivity and 72.22% specificity. No statistical method was used to fix the sample size in advance, and group allocation was not hidden from the investigators. Most expanded thyroid clonotypes (frequency above 0.001) were also detected in blood, suggesting blood repertoires may reflect thyroid immune responses. Ophthalmopathy was separated from stable hyperthyroidism by a 13 V-J signature model, with roughly 88% sensitivity and roughly 81% specificity obtained in cross-validation and 80%/75% obtained in testing.

This clonotype was counted at least ten times. Its antigen is not yet known. It has no much larger one-base neighbor in the sample; base qualities were not kept. The chain joins TRBV29-1 to TRBJ2-3, with the D gene not confidently named. The origin of this receptor is a man under 40 with Graves' hyperthyroidism. Sequencing was done on a sample of blood. The CDR3 reads as follows: CSVASGLTDTQYF. The DNA sequence is TGCAGCGTTGCGTCAGGCCTCACAGATACGCAGTATTTT.